The rows below give T cell receptor beta chains drawn from one sample of a study of T-cell memory formation after mild COVID-19. TCRdb recomputed calls from the 5' RACE reads with MiXCR, one row per CDR3 protein. The table shows 390,000 or so distinct CDR3 sequences, with roughly 15% occurring only once. Sequences were obtained from PBMCs or a T cell subset sorted from them (not recorded which). The receptors come from a man younger than 35 who had mild COVID-19 (a few samples of this study predate the infection). Cell type and time point are not known. Each CDR3 is given with its conserved first and last residue. D genes are given only for firm matches. Clone size is not always given. Where it is, it says once, few, many or a class for expanded clones.

d_call,v_call,j_call,clone_size,cdr3_aa,cdr3_nt
NA,TRBV20-1,TRBJ2-5,few,CSGLGEPVPTQYF,TGCAGTGGCCTGGGGGAACCAGTACCGACCCAGTACTTC
NA,TRBV2,TRBJ1-1,NA,CASNKELTEAFF,TGTGCCAGCAACAAGGAGTTGACTGAAGCTTTCTTT
NA,TRBV12-3/TRBV12-4,TRBJ1-1,few,CASNPQGGNTEAFF,TGTGCCAGCAACCCACAGGGAGGAAACACTGAAGCTTTCTTT
TRBD2,TRBV12-3/TRBV12-4,TRBJ2-5,NA,CASSRTSGGPVNF,TGTGCCAGCAGCCGGACTAGCGGGGGGCCCGTGAACTTC
NA,TRBV7-8,TRBJ1-6,NA,CASSIGLTNSPLHF,TGTGCCAGCAGCATAGGACTTACCAATTCACCCCTCCACTTT
TRBD1,TRBV7-3,TRBJ2-5,NA,CASSPGQGVSQYF,TGTGCCAGCAGCCCTGGACAGGGAGTCAGCCAGTACTTC
NA,TRBV20-1,TRBJ2-3,NA,CSASGTHPSTDTQYF,TGCAGTGCTAGTGGGACACACCCAAGCACAGATACGCAGTATTTT
NA,TRBV5-1,TRBJ2-5,NA,CASSLQWASRETQYF,TGCGCCAGCAGCTTGCAATGGGCCTCTAGAGAGACCCAGTACTTC
TRBD2,TRBV10-3,TRBJ2-1,few,CAIAAGRGGDNEQFF,TGTGCCATCGCGGCGGGGCGGGGGGGCGACAATGAGCAGTTCTTC
NA,TRBV21-1,TRBJ2-5,NA,CASRGTSLQETQYF,TGTGCCAGCAGGGGGACTAGCCTCCAAGAGACCCAGTACTTC
NA,TRBV10-3,TRBJ2-1,few,CAISEKQGNYNEQFF,TGTGCCATCAGTGAGAAACAGGGCAACTACAATGAGCAGTTCTTC
NA,TRBV5-1,TRBJ1-2,many,CASSQDSPNYGYTF,TGCGCCAGCAGCCAAGACAGCCCTAACTATGGCTACACCTTC
TRBD2,TRBV7-2,TRBJ2-1,once,CATSGGWSYNEQFF,TGTGCCACCTCGGGAGGGTGGTCCTACAATGAGCAGTTCTTC
TRBD1,TRBV3-1,TRBJ2-2,few,CASSDRQGWTGELFF,TGTGCCAGCAGCGATCGACAGGGGTGGACCGGGGAGCTGTTTTTT
NA,TRBV28,TRBJ2-3,few,CASSRLDTQYF,TGTGCCAGCAGCCGCCTAGATACGCAGTATTTT
TRBD1,TRBV6-2/TRBV6-3,TRBJ2-6,NA,CASSGRQGAGGANVLTF,TGTGCCAGCAGTGGGCGACAGGGGGCCGGTGGGGCCAACGTCCTGACTTTC
NA,TRBV12-3/TRBV12-4,TRBJ1-1,NA,CASSLRERGTEAFF,TGTGCCAGCAGTTTAAGGGAAAGGGGGACTGAAGCTTTCTTT
NA,TRBV4-1,TRBJ2-1,NA,CASSQGSVLSYNEQFF,TGCGCCAGCAGCCAAGGGTCGGTACTCTCCTACAATGAGCAGTTCTTC
NA,TRBV7-9,TRBJ2-1,few,CASSLVSGGAWNEQFF,TGTGCCAGCAGCTTAGTATCGGGGGGCGCGTGGAATGAGCAGTTCTTC
NA,TRBV3-1,TRBJ1-5,NA,CASSQDFSQPQHF,TGTGCCAGCAGCCAAGATTTTAGTCAGCCCCAGCATTTT
NA,TRBV5-5,TRBJ2-2,NA,CASSLMESGELFF,TGTGCCAGCAGCTTAATGGAATCCGGGGAGCTGTTTTTT
NA,TRBV12-3/TRBV12-4,TRBJ2-2,few,CASSRSEGSTGELFF,TGTGCCAGCAGCCGCAGCGAGGGCAGCACCGGGGAGCTGTTTTTT
TRBD1,TRBV6-5,TRBJ1-2,NA,CASSYSAGQGHGYTF,TGTGCCAGCAGTTACTCTGCGGGACAGGGGCATGGCTACACCTTC
NA,TRBV5-1,TRBJ1-2,NA,CASSFRGQAGYTF,TGCGCCAGCAGCTTCCGGGGGCAGGCTGGCTACACCTTC
NA,TRBV7-9,TRBJ2-3,few,CASSNRRKPADTQYF,TGTGCCAGCAGCAACCGACGGAAACCGGCAGATACGCAGTATTTT
TRBD1,TRBV28,TRBJ1-1,few,CASADRATEAFF,TGTGCCAGCGCCGACAGGGCGACTGAAGCTTTCTTT
NA,TRBV4-1,TRBJ2-1,few,CASSQQGFLGRNEQFF,TGCGCCAGCAGCCAACAGGGGTTTTTAGGTCGGAATGAGCAGTTCTTC
NA,TRBV9,TRBJ2-3,few,CASSVSLGGTDTQYF,TGTGCCAGCAGCGTCAGTCTAGGCGGCACAGATACGCAGTATTTT